Following are 4 T cell receptor beta chains from one sample sequenced in a study of cytomegalovirus exposure and HLA in healthy donors. With 60 Vbeta and 13 Jbeta primers, the PCR was carried out. TCRdb's table, derived via immunoSEQ multiplex PCR, lists solely in-frame clones and lacks some. The sample includes approximately 160,000 clones, around 65% of them seen just once. The sequenced material came from PBMCs. Every receptor here comes from a woman in her thirties or forties in good health and CMV-seropositive.

The chain has TRBV7-3 and TRBJ2-1; tentative D call: TRBD1 (7 bases). Germline lookup yields CDR1 SGHTA and CDR2 FQGTGA. The V end lost 2 bases, the J end lost 5 bases, and 19 bases lay between the germline ends. There are 17 residues in the CDR3. The CDR3 sequence: CASSLQGGNGHNNEQFF. CDR3 sequence (DNA): TGTGCCAGCAGCTTACAGGGGGGCAACGGACACAACAATGAGCAGTTCTTC. Full variable domain (outside the CDR3, taken from reference TRBV7-3 and TRBJ2-1): GAGVSQTPSNKVTEKGKYVELRCDPISGHTALYWYRQSLGQGPEFLIYFQGTGAADDSGLPNDRFFAVRPEGSVSTLKIQRTERGDSAVYLCASSLQGGNGHNNEQFFGPGTRLTVL.

This clone was seen a handful of times. The V and J genes are TRBV6-6 and TRBJ1-1, with TRBD1 matching 7 bases. V shed 6 bases and J 1 base; nucleotides not matched to a gene: 11. Germline-derived CDR1 and CDR2 are MNHNY and SVGAGI (reference sequence). The CDR3 is made up of 16 amino acids. In DNA form, the CDR3 reads TGTGCCAGCAGCGACATAGTGACAGGGCAGAACACTGAAGCTTTCTTT. Amino acid sequence: CASSDIVTGQNTEAFF.

This clone occurred a few times. The gene calls are TRBV28 and TRBJ1-1; 8 bases map to TRBD1. The germline gives CDR1 MDHEN, CDR2 SYDVKM. Trimming at V came to 5 bases and at J to 1 base, leaving 6 bases not matched to a gene. CDR3 length: 15 residues. DNA of the CDR3: TGTGCCAGCAGTCCCGGGGACAGGACGAACACTGAAGCTTTCTTT. Its translation is CASSPGDRTNTEAFF.

The J gene is TRBJ1-3, the V gene TRBV21-1; the DNA was not compared with TRBD1, the D call given in the table. TRBV21-1 constitutes a pseudogene. The CDR3 contains 17 residues. The CDR3 reads CASIPLDSRQSRNTIYF. The CDR3, as DNA: TGTGCCAGCATTCCCCTGGACAGCCGGCAATCAAGAAACACCATATATTTT.